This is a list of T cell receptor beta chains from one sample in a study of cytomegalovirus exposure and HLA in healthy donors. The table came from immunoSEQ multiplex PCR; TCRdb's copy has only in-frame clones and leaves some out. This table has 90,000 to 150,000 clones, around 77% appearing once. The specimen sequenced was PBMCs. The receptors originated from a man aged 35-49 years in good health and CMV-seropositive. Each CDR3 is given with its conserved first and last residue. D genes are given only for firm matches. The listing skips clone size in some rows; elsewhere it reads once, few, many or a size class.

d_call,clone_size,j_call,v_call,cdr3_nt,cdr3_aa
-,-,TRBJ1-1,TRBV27,TGTGCCAGCCGTCCGGCGGGGCGGGGAACTGAAGCTTTCTTT,CASRPAGRGTEAFF
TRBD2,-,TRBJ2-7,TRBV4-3,TGCGCCAGCAGCCAAGCGGCTAGCGGGGCCTACGAGCAGTACTTC,CASSQAASGAYEQYF
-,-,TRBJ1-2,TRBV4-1,TGCGCCAGCAGCCCAATCAGGGGTGACTATGGCTACACCTTC,CASSPIRGDYGYTF
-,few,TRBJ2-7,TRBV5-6,TGTGCCAGCAGCTTGGGTATCTACGAGCAGTACTTC,CASSLGIYEQYF
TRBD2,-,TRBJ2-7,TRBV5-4,TGTGCCAGCAGCCCCCCGGGACTAAGAGCCTACGAGCAGTACTTC,CASSPPGLRAYEQYF
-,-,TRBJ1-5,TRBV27,TGTGCCAGCAGCCCGCTGGGGCGTGGCAATCAGCCCCAGCATTTT,CASSPLGRGNQPQHF
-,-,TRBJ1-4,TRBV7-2,TGTGCCAGCAGCACCCAGGTGCCTACGAAAAAACTGTTTTTT,CASSTQVPTKKLFF
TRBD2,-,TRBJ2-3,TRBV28,TGTGCCAGCAGTTTATGGGTACTAGCGGGGAGCACAGATACGCAGTATTTT,CASSLWVLAGSTDTQYF
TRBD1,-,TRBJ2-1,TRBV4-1,TGCGCCAGCAGCCTCCACAGGGGGAAGGAGTTCTTC,CASSLHRGKEFF
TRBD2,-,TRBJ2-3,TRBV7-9,TGTTCCAGCAGCTCCGGACTAGCGGGGGGAACAGATACGCAGTATTTT,CSSSSGLAGGTDTQYF
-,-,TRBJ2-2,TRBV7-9,TGTGCCAGCAGACGACAGGATTGGAGGACCGGGGAGCTGTTTTTT,CASRRQDWRTGELFF
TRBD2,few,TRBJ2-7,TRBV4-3,TGCGCCAGCAGCCGGACTAGCGGGTACGAGCAGTACTTC,CASSRTSGYEQYF
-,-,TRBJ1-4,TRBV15,TGTGCCACCAGCAGAGATTTCTCTAATGAAAAACTGTTTTTT,CATSRDFSNEKLFF
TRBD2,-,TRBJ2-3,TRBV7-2,TGTGCCAGCAGCTTTGGCGGGGGGGGGCCAGATACGCAGTATTTT,CASSFGGGGPDTQYF
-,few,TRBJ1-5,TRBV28,TGTGCCAGCAGACCGAGCCGCAGGGAAATCAGCAATCAGCCCCAGCATTTT,CASRPSRREISNQPQHF
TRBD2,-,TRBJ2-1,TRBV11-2,TGTGCCAGCACCCAGACTAGCGGTACCTACAATGAGCAGTTCTTC,CASTQTSGTYNEQFF
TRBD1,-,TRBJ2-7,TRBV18,TGTGCCAGCTCACCAAAGGGGGCACTGATCTACGAGCAGTACTTC,CASSPKGALIYEQYF
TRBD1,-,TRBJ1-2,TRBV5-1,TGCGCCAGCAGCTTATCAGTACAGGGGGCGGCTGTCTACACCTTC,CASSLSVQGAAVYTF
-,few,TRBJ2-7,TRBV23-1,TGCGCCAGCAGTCTCGACAAAAACTCCTACGAGCAGTACTTC,CASSLDKNSYEQYF
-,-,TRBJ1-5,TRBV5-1,TGCGCCAGCAGCGCCGGAGTCAACGATCAGCCCCAGCATTTT,CASSAGVNDQPQHF
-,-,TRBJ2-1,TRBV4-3,TGCGCCAGCAGCCAAGATGGCGGATCGGAGCAGTTCTTC,CASSQDGGSEQFF
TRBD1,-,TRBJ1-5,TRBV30,TGTGCCTGGAGTGTAGGGGGCGGCAATCAGCCCCAGCATTTT,CAWSVGGGNQPQHF
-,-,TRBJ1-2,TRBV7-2,TGTGCCAGCAGCCGCGCGGGCCCCACTTCTAACTATGGCTACACCTTC,CASSRAGPTSNYGYTF
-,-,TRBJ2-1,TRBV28,TGTGCCAGCAGTTTGAGCCCAGGGTATGAGCAGTTCTTC,CASSLSPGYEQFF
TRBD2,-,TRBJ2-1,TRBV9,TGTGCCAGCAGCGGCCCCGAACTAGCGGGGGTGGTTTTTGAGCAGTTCTTC,CASSGPELAGVVFEQFF
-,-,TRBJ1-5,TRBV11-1,TGTGCCAGCAGCCCCGACAGTGGTCAGCCCCAGCATTTT,CASSPDSGQPQHF
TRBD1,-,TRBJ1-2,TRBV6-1,TGTGCCAGCAGTACCTGGACAGGGGATAACTATGGCTACACCTTC,CASSTWTGDNYGYTF
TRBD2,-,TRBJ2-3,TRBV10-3,TGTGCCATCAGTACTAGCGGGGGGGCCATGGGAGATACGCAGTATTTT,CAISTSGGAMGDTQYF
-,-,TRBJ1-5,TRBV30,TGTGCCTGGAGAGCCCCCGGACGGGGGGACAATCAGCCCCAGCATTTT,CAWRAPGRGDNQPQHF
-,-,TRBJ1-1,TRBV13,TGTGCCAGCAGCCCCCAGAGGCGCGGCACTGAAGCTTTCTTT,CASSPQRRGTEAFF
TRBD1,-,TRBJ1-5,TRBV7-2,TGTGCCAGCAGCCAAGGACAGGCTCCCCGGCCCCAGCATTTT,CASSQGQAPRPQHF
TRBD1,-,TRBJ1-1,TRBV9,TGTGCCAGCAGCGTAGTCAGGACAGGGGCCTCTGAAGCTTTCTTT,CASSVVRTGASEAFF
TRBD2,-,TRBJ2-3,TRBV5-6,TGTGCCAGCAGCTTGCGGGGGGGTAGCACAGATACGCAGTATTTT,CASSLRGGSTDTQYF
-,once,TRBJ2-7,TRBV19,TGTGCCAGTCGACAGGCTGGGGGCTACGAGCAGTACTTC,CASRQAGGYEQYF
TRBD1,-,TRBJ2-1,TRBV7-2,TGTGCCAGCAGCTTAGCGACAGGGCCGGGATCGAATGAGCAGTTCTTC,CASSLATGPGSNEQFF
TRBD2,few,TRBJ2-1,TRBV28,TGTGCCAGCAGTGGGGTGGGGGGGATCAATGAGCAGTTCTTC,CASSGVGGINEQFF
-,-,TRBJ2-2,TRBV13,TGTGCCAGCAGTCGGGAACGGTTTATCGGGGAGCTGTTTTTT,CASSRERFIGELFF
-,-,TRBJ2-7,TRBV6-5,TGTGCCAGCAGTTACAATACAGGCATCTACGAGCAGTACTTC,CASSYNTGIYEQYF
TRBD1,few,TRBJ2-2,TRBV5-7,TGTGCCAGCAGCTTGTGGGCCGACAGGGGGCTTGGCGGGGAGCTGTTTTTT,CASSLWADRGLGGELFF
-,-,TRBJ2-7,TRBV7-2,TGTGCCAGCAGCTCATCCTGGCTCAAGACCTACGAGCAGTACTTC,CASSSSWLKTYEQYF
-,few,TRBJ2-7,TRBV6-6,TGTGCCAGCGGAACAGGCAACACCTACGAGCAGTACTTC,CASGTGNTYEQYF
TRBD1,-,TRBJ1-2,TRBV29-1,TGCAGCGTTGGGACAGGGGCTGGTGGCTACACCTTC,CSVGTGAGGYTF
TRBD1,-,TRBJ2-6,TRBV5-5,TGTGCCAGCAGCTTCAGGGTGGGACAGGGTTTCTCGGGGGCCAACGTCCTGACTTTC,CASSFRVGQGFSGANVLTF
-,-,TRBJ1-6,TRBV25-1,TGTGCCAGCAGTCACGGACAGCTTTATAATTCACCCCTCCACTTT,CASSHGQLYNSPLHF
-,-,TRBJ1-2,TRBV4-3,TGCGCCAGCAGCCAAGTCCACCGCCGGAGGGGAACTGGCTACACCTTC,CASSQVHRRRGTGYTF
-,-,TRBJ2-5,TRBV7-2,TGTGCCAGCAGAGCTACAGGGCAAGAGACCCAGTACTTC,CASRATGQETQYF
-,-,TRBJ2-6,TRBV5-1,TGCGCCAGCAGCTTGGTTCTCTCTGGGGCCAACGTCCTGACTTTC,CASSLVLSGANVLTF
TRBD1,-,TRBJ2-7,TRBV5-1,TGCGCCAGCAGCCGGGACAGGGGGATTTTCTACGAGCAGTACTTC,CASSRDRGIFYEQYF
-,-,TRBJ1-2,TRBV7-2,TGTGCCAGCAGCTCAATGCCTGGGGCTGACTATGGCTACACCTTC,CASSSMPGADYGYTF
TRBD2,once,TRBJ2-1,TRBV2,TGTGCCAGCAGTCTACGACTAGCGGGGGCTCTCAATGAGCAGTTCTTC,CASSLRLAGALNEQFF
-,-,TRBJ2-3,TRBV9,TGTGCCAGCAGCGTCGCCGGGACTCTCCTCACAGATACGCAGTATTTT,CASSVAGTLLTDTQYF
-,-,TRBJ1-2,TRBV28,TGTGCCAGCAGTCATGGACAGCCTTTCGGCTATGGCTACACCTTC,CASSHGQPFGYGYTF
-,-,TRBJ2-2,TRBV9,TGTGCCAGCAGCGTAGCCTTGGCGGGTGATATCAACAGTTTCAACACCGGGGAGCTGTTTTTT,CASSVALAGDINSFNTGELFF
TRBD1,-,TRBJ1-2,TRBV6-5,TGTGCCAGCAGATCCGAGGGGGCCTATGGCTACACCTTC,CASRSEGAYGYTF
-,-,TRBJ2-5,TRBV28,TGTGCCAGCAGTTTAGTCTCTCAGGAGACCCAGTACTTC,CASSLVSQETQYF
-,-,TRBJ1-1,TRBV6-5,TGTGCCAGCAGTTACGGTTGGAGAAACACTGAAGCTTTCTTT,CASSYGWRNTEAFF
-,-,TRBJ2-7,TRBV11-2,TGTGCCAGCAGCTTATGGAGTCGTCCTACGTCCTACGAGCAGTACTTC,CASSLWSRPTSYEQYF
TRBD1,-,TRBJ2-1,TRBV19,TGTGCCAGTAGTATCGACAGGGGCTCCTACAATGAGCAGTTCTTC,CASSIDRGSYNEQFF
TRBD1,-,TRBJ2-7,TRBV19,TGTGCCAGTAGTAGTAGGACAGGGCACTACGAGCAGTACTTC,CASSSRTGHYEQYF
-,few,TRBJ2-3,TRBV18,TGTGCCAGCTCCCCGGGCACAGATACGCAGTATTTT,CASSPGTDTQYF